One and the same sample provided the 16 T cell receptor beta chains below, sequenced in a study of blood T cell repertoires in COVID-19. The assay was immunoSEQ multiplex PCR, and TCRdb's table has in-frame clones only and misses some. Here the sample spans 95,000 to 110,000 clones, approximately 88% being singletons. The material sequenced was peripheral blood. These receptor sequences come from a human donor in a cohort sampled during active COVID-19.

This chain joins TRBV9 and TRBJ2-7; 8 bases are a match to TRBD1. Germline-derived CDR1 and CDR2 are SGDLS and YYNGEE. This CDR3 contains 15 residues. The junction had 2 bases not matched to a gene; V was cut back by 0 bases and J by 0 bases. The CDR3 region is CASSVGTGISYEQYF. CDR3 DNA sequence: TGTGCCAGCAGCGTAGGGACAGGGATCTCCTACGAGCAGTACTTC.

The rearrangement uses TRBV4-3 and TRBJ1-2; D unresolved. This CDR3 is built from 15 residues. Trimming left V 1 base short and J 0 bases short, with 9 bases between. From germline, CDR1 is LGHNA and CDR2 YSLEER. This CDR3 reads CASSQAGRANYGYTF. The CDR3 DNA is TGCGCCAGCAGCCAAGCGGGGAGGGCTAACTATGGCTACACCTTC.

V gene TRBV18 combines with J gene TRBJ1-5; D may be TRBD1 (5 bases). Germline V lookup: CDR1 KGHSH, CDR2 LQKENI. CDR3 length: 13 amino acids. Trimming left V 0 bases short and J 8 bases short, with 8 bases between. The CDR3 region has the DNA TGTGCCAGCTCACCACCGGGGCAGGAGCCCCAGCATTTT. This translates into CASSPPGQEPQHF. Supplemented by reference TRBV18 and TRBJ1-5, the full variable domain reads NAGVMQNPRHLVRRRGQEARLRCSPMKGHSHVYWYRQLPEEGLKFMVYLQKENIIDESGMPKERFSAEFPKEGPSILRIQQVVRGDSAAYFCASSPPGQEPQHFGDGTRLSIL.

The gene calls are TRBV6-5 and TRBJ2-1; 14 bases are shared with TRBD2. In germline, CDR1 is MNHEY, CDR2 SVGAGI. The CDR3 spans 16 residues. V gave up 2 bases and J gave up 8 bases; unmatched junction bases: 5. The CDR3 sequence: CASSYQGLAGAYEQFF. CDR3 nucleotides: TGTGCCAGCAGTTACCAGGGACTAGCGGGAGCCTATGAGCAGTTCTTC.

The V call is TRBV24-1, the J call TRBJ2-5; 8 bases agree with TRBD1. CDR3 length equals 15 residues. Germline V gene lookup returns CDR1 KGHDR and CDR2 SFDVKD. V dropped 7 bases and J dropped 5; count of bases not matched to a gene: 11. CDR3 sequence reads: CATSGNRGSEETQYF. The CDR3 DNA reads TGTGCCACCAGCGGCAACAGGGGGAGCGAGGAGACCCAGTACTTC.

This clone was seen a single time. This sequence joins TRBV6-5 and TRBJ1-2; D is perhaps TRBD1 (6 bases). Germline V gene lookup returns CDR1 MNHEY and CDR2 SVGAGI. This CDR3 region has 14 residues. Trimming took off 2 bases at V and 4 bases at J, with 11 bases between the two ends. CDR3 bases: TGTGCCAGCAGTTACCAGCGACAGGCCTATGGCTACACCTTC. It yields the protein CASSYQRQAYGYTF.

The genes are TRBV12-3 or TRBV12-4 and TRBJ2-7; 7 bases match TRBD2. The CDR3 consists of 11 residues. With V trimmed by 3 bases and J by 7 bases, 0 bases remained unmatched. The CDR3 region has the DNA TGTGCCAGCAGTTTCGGGGGGGAGCAGTACTTC. This gives the protein CASSFGGEQYF.

The rearrangement uses TRBV6-5 and TRBJ2-3; a weak D match, TRBD2 (5 bases). Trimming shortened V by 6 bases and J by 5 bases, and 15 bases separated the two germline ends. CDR1 is MNHEY and CDR2 is SVGAGI in the germline V gene. CDR3 length equals 14 residues. The CDR3: CASRGEIWGDTQYF. The CDR3 coding sequence is TGTGCCAGCAGGGGAGAAATCTGGGGAGATACGCAGTATTTT.

The chain joins TRBV9 to TRBJ1-1, with no clear D. Germline CDR1 is SGDLS and CDR2 is YYNGEE. V dropped 0 bases and J dropped 1 base, with 4 bases sitting between them. The length of the CDR3 is 13 residues. This CDR3 reads CASSVARNTEAFF. For the CDR3, the DNA is TGTGCCAGCAGCGTAGCCAGGAACACTGAAGCTTTCTTT.

The chain combines TRBV21-1 with TRBJ2-7; the table's TRBD2 call for D was not verified on the DNA. TRBV21-1 constitutes a pseudogene. The CDR3 loop spans 18 amino acids. The CDR3, as DNA: TGTGCCAGCAGCAAAAAAGGAACCGACGCGGGAGACCCCTACGAGCAGTACTTC. Its translation: CASSKKGTDAGDPYEQYF.

CDR3 loop: CAWRTGGGNTQYF. CDR3 DNA: TGTGCCTGGCGGACAGGGGGGGGGAATACGCAGTATTTT. The J gene is TRBJ2-3, the V gene TRBV30; TRBD1 matches 10 bases. Germline CDR1 is GTSNPN and CDR2 is SVGIG (reference sequence). The CDR3 is 13 amino acids. Unmatched junction bases numbered 6, after V lost 5 bases and J lost 7 bases.

V usage is TRBV7-3 and J usage is TRBJ2-3; 8 bases are a match to TRBD2. Germline trimming cut 2 bases from V and 2 bases from J; bases unmatched to any gene: 6. The germline CDR1 and CDR2 sequences are SGHTA and FQGTGA. This CDR3 has 16 residues. This chain's CDR3 is CASSLQAGGNTDTQYF. The CDR3 DNA is TGTGCCAGCAGCTTACAGGCGGGGGGCAACACAGATACGCAGTATTTT.

V usage is TRBV5-5 and J usage is TRBJ2-2; a weak D match, TRBD1 (6 bases). There are 17 residues in the CDR3. V was clipped by 4 bases and J by 0 bases, with 16 bases between them. Germline CDR1 and CDR2: SGHKS and YYEKEE (reference sequence). The CDR3 DNA reads TGTGCCAGCAGCCAGTCCCCCGGGACATCGAACACCGGGGAGCTGTTTTTT. Amino acid sequence: CASSQSPGTSNTGELFF.

V and J are TRBV14 and TRBJ2-3, with D possibly matching TRBD2 (6 bases). Trimming pared 1 base from V and 4 bases from J, leaving 12 bases between. CDR1 is SGHDN, CDR2 FVKESK, per germline. The CDR3 spans 15 residues. CDR3 residues: CASSQAGVGPDTQYF. CDR3 sequence (DNA): TGTGCCAGCAGCCAAGCGGGAGTAGGGCCAGATACGCAGTATTTT.

The CDR3 spells CASSFQGGQETQYF. For the CDR3, the DNA is TGCGCCAGCAGCTTCCAGGGAGGACAAGAGACCCAGTACTTC. The chain couples TRBV5-1 to TRBJ2-5; a possible D gene is TRBD2 (6 bases). The CDR3 extends over 14 amino acids. The ends were cut back, 2 bases at V and 2 bases at J, with 10 bases in the middle. Germline CDR1 and CDR2: SGHRS and YFSETQ.

V gene TRBV15 combines with J gene TRBJ2-1; 13 bases align to TRBD2. J gave up 0 bases and V 3 bases, and 11 bases lay outside the gene matches. Per the germline V gene, CDR1 is LNHNV and CDR2 is YYDKDF (reference sequence). This CDR3 comprises 20 residues. The CDR3 DNA reads TGTGCCACCAGCAGGGGGACTAGCGGGGTCGGGGCTTCCTCCTACAATGAGCAGTTCTTC. This sequence encodes CATSRGTSGVGASSYNEQFF.